This TCR beta chain derives from a study of long-term antiretroviral therapy in people with HIV. Running of the v3.0 immunoSEQ assay took place at survey level. Some clones are missing from TCRdb's copy, which holds only in-frame ones; the method was immunoSEQ multiplex PCR. The sample yields approximately 12,000 clones, 75% to 85% seen once. In regard to this clone: Its antigen is not known.

CDR3 size: 13 residues. The V end was cut by 6 bases, the J end by 6 bases, with 11 bases between. Germline loops: CDR1 SGHVS, CDR2 FNYEAQ. Broader study findings: Upon ART, diversity increased but remained lower than transplant donor controls. Compared with controls, HIV repertoires showed narrower CDR3 length ranges. Records did not include ART adherence, viral resistance or therapy changes.

This chain joins TRBV7-6 and TRBJ2-2; maybe TRBD1 (5 bases). The specimen was unsorted PBMCs, collected 3.4 years after starting antiretroviral therapy. This clonotype was sampled from a man aged 35-49 years with HIV. The DNA of the CDR3 is TGTGCCAGCAGTCCTCAGGGTTCCGGGGAGCTGTTTTTT. It specifies CASSPQGSGELFF.